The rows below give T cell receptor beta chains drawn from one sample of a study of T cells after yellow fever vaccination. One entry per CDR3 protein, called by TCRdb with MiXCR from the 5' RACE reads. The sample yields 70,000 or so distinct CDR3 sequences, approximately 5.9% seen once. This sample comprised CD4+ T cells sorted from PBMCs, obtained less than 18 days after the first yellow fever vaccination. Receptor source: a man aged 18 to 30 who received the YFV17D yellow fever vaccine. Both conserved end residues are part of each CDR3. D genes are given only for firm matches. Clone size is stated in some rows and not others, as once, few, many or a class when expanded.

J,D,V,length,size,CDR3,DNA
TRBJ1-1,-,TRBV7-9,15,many,CASSLESLRNTEAFF,TGTGCCAGCAGCTTAGAGTCCCTCAGGAACACTGAAGCTTTCTTT
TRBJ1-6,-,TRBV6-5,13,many,CASSYLGISPLHF,TGTGCCAGCAGTTACTTAGGGATCTCACCCCTCCACTTT
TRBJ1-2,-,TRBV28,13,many,CASSLDANYGYTF,TGTGCCAGCAGTTTGGATGCTAACTATGGCTACACCTTC
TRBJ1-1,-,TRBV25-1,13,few,CASSPQGRTEAFF,TGTGCCAGCAGCCCACAGGGTCGCACTGAAGCTTTCTTT
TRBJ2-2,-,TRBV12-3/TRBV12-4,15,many,CASSLFLPNTGELFF,TGTGCCAGCAGTTTGTTCCTTCCGAACACCGGGGAGCTGTTTTTT
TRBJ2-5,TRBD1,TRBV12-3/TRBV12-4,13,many,CASSRQGRETQYF,TGTGCCAGCAGCAGACAGGGAAGGGAGACCCAGTACTTC
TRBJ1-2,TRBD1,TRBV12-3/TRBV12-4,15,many,CASSSWDRGVYGYTF,TGTGCCAGCAGTTCCTGGGACAGGGGGGTCTATGGCTACACCTTC
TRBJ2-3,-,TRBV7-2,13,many,CASSPRATDTQYF,TGTGCCAGCAGCCCCAGGGCTACAGATACGCAGTATTTT
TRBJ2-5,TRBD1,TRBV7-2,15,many,CASRSGQGWQETQYF,TGTGCCAGCAGGTCGGGACAGGGGTGGCAAGAGACCCAGTACTTC
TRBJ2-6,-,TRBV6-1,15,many,CATCRHFSGANVLTF,TGTGCCACTTGCAGACACTTCTCTGGGGCCAACGTCCTGACTTTC
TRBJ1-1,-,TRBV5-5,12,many,CASSFEDTEAFF,TGTGCCAGCAGCTTTGAGGACACTGAAGCTTTCTTT
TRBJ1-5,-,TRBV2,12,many,CASSTERQPQHF,TGTGCCAGCAGTACTGAGCGACAGCCCCAGCATTTT
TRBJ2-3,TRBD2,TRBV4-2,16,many,CASSPQGAGATDTQYF,TGTGCCAGCAGCCCCCAAGGAGCGGGGGCCACAGATACGCAGTATTTT
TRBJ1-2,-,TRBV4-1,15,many,CASSQDRGVGYGYTF,TGCGCCAGCAGCCAAGATCGAGGTGTCGGCTATGGCTACACCTTC
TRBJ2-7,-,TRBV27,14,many,CASSSLREPYEQYF,TGTGCCAGCAGTTCGCTCAGGGAACCCTACGAGCAGTACTTC
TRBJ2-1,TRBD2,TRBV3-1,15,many,CASTRSSGGAVEQFF,TGTGCCAGCACCCGCTCAAGCGGGGGGGCCGTTGAGCAGTTCTTC
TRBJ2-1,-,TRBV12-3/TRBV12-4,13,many,CASSLNFSGEQFF,TGTGCCAGCAGTTTAAATTTTTCGGGGGAGCAGTTCTTC
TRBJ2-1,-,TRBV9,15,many,CASSPPGLENNEQFF,TGTGCCAGCAGCCCCCCGGGACTGGAGAACAATGAGCAGTTCTTC
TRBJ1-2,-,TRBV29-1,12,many,CSARHSNYGYTF,TGCAGCGCGAGACACTCTAACTATGGCTACACCTTC
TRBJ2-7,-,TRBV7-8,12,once,CASSLAGWEQYF,TGTGCCAGCAGCTTAGCAGGGTGGGAGCAGTACTTC
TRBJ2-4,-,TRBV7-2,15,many,CASSLDSLAKNIQYF,TGTGCCAGCAGCTTGGACAGTTTAGCCAAAAACATTCAGTACTTC
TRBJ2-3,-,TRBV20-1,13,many,CSGGEPGADTQYF,TGCAGCGGAGGTGAACCTGGGGCGGATACGCAGTATTTT
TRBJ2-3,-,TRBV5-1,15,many,CASTPKGGNTDTQYF,TGCGCCAGCACCCCTAAGGGGGGAAACACAGATACGCAGTATTTT
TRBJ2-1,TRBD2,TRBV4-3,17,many,CASSQSLAGGSYNEQFF,TGCGCCAGCAGCCAGTCACTAGCGGGGGGCTCCTACAATGAGCAGTTCTTC
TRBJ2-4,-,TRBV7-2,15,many,CASSLVVSGGNIQYF,TGTGCCAGCAGCTTAGTGGTTAGCGGAGGAAACATTCAGTACTTC
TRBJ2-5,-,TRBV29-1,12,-,CSAAGSQETQYF,TGCAGCGCCGCGGGGTCCCAAGAGACCCAGTACTTC
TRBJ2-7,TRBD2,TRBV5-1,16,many,CASSLEVAGGGYEQYF,TGCGCCAGCAGCTTGGAAGTAGCGGGGGGGGGCTACGAGCAGTACTTC